This is a list of T cell receptor beta chains from one sample in a study of T cell repertoires in aging, cancer and after chemotherapy. TCRdb ran MiXCR on the multiplex PCR reads and lists one entry per CDR3 protein. In the table there are roughly 12,000 distinct CDR3 sequences, around 25% of which are singletons. Sequences were obtained from blood. The receptors were gathered from a human donor in good health. Both conserved end residues are part of each CDR3. The order of the fields is clone size, D gene, V gene, J gene, CDR3 DNA, CDR3 protein. The D gene is left open where the match is weak. Size values are once, few and many counts, or a class for expanded clones, and some rows have none.

NA,TRBD2,TRBV5-1,TRBJ2-3,TGTGCCAGCAGCTCCCACAGGCGGGAGAGACGCACAGATACGCAGTATTTT,CASSSHRRERRTDTQYF
few,NA,TRBV6-2/TRBV6-3,TRBJ1-5,TGTGCCAGCAGTCCCGCCCTTGGCAATCAGCCCCAGCATTTT,CASSPALGNQPQHF
medium-sized,NA,TRBV20-1,TRBJ2-1,TGCAGTGCGGGACTGGTTTCCTACAATGAGCAGTTCTTC,CSAGLVSYNEQFF
few,TRBD1,TRBV5-4,TRBJ2-3,TGTGCCAGCAGCTTGGGACAGGGGGCCGCAGATACGCAGTATTTT,CASSLGQGAADTQYF
NA,TRBD1,TRBV20-1,TRBJ1-1,TGCAGTGCTAGTCCCGGGACAGGGACGGTAGCTTTCTTT,CSASPGTGTVAFF
NA,NA,TRBV7-9,TRBJ2-3,TGTGCCAGCAGCTTGCTTAAGGGGGGGGTGGCAGATACGCAGTATTTT,CASSLLKGGVADTQYF
NA,NA,TRBV18,TRBJ2-5,TGTGCCAGCTCACCCTTTAGTCTCACAGAAGAGGCCCAGTACTTC,CASSPFSLTEEAQYF
few,NA,TRBV18,TRBJ2-3,TGTGCCAGCTCAATTGGTGGCACAGATACGCAGTATTTT,CASSIGGTDTQYF
once,TRBD2,TRBV30,TRBJ2-5,TGTGCCTGTACTAGCGGACGGGAAGAGACCCAGTACTTC,CACTSGREETQYF
few,TRBD1,TRBV6-6,TRBJ2-5,TGTGCCAGCAAAAGACAGGGCCCCGAAGAGACCCAGTACTTC,CASKRQGPEETQYF
medium-sized,NA,TRBV19,TRBJ2-1,TGTGCCAGTAGTGTGGTAGCGAATTCTCTCGAGCAGTTCTTC,CASSVVANSLEQFF
NA,TRBD2,TRBV7-2,TRBJ2-7,TGTGCCAGCAGCTTATTCGGCGGTGGACTAGGAGGCGAGCAGTACTTC,CASSLFGGGLGGEQYF
medium-sized,NA,TRBV7-2,TRBJ1-1,TGTGCCAGCAGCTTGTTCCAGGGCACGAACACTGAAGCTTTCTTT,CASSLFQGTNTEAFF
NA,TRBD1,TRBV20-1,TRBJ2-2,TGCAGTGCTAGGGCGGGACAGGGGGACACCGGGGAGCTGTTTTTT,CSARAGQGDTGELFF
few,NA,TRBV6-2/TRBV6-3,TRBJ1-2,TGTGCCAGCAGTTACGGCACCGTTCCTAACTATGGCTACACCTTC,CASSYGTVPNYGYTF
NA,NA,TRBV27,TRBJ1-5,TGTGCCAGCAGTTTAGGGGGGGGTCAGCCCCAGCATTTT,CASSLGGGQPQHF
few,TRBD1,TRBV5-6,TRBJ2-1,TGTGCCAGCAGCTTGCGGGTAGGGGCAGGGGGCTTGGGTGAGCAGTTCTTC,CASSLRVGAGGLGEQFF
NA,TRBD2,TRBV6-5,TRBJ2-1,TGTGCCAGCAGTTATTCGGCTAGCGGGGGAGGTGAGCAGTTCTTC,CASSYSASGGGEQFF
NA,NA,TRBV6-2/TRBV6-3,TRBJ1-3,TGTGCCAGCAGTAAACGACAGGTCCCTGGAAACACCATATATTTT,CASSKRQVPGNTIYF
medium-sized,TRBD1,TRBV12-3/TRBV12-4,TRBJ1-1,TGTGCCAGCAGTCCAGGGGGCAAACGGGCTGAAGCTTTCTTT,CASSPGGKRAEAFF
few,NA,TRBV20-1,TRBJ1-1,TGCAGTGCTAGGGGCAGGGCGGACACTGAAGCTTTCTTT,CSARGRADTEAFF
NA,NA,TRBV12-3/TRBV12-4,TRBJ1-5,TGTGCCAGCAGTTTTGGGGGTCGTGTTCAGCCCCAGCATTTT,CASSFGGRVQPQHF
few,NA,TRBV14,TRBJ1-6,TGTGCCAGCAGCCACAGCTCCTATAATTCACCCCTCCACTTT,CASSHSSYNSPLHF
few,NA,TRBV30,TRBJ1-3,TGTGCCTGGAGGGGAGCCAGCTCTGGAAACACCATATATTTT,CAWRGASSGNTIYF
NA,NA,TRBV20-1,TRBJ2-1,TGCAGTGCCTGGCTGGGGGGCCCCAATGAGCAGTTCTTC,CSAWLGGPNEQFF
few,NA,TRBV19,TRBJ2-3,TGTGCCAGTAGTATACGGGCCAGGGATACGCAGTATTTT,CASSIRARDTQYF
NA,NA,TRBV25-1,TRBJ2-7,TGTGCCAGCAGTGAATCCTTTAGGACAGATGGTAACGAGCAGTACTTC,CASSESFRTDGNEQYF
medium-sized,TRBD2,TRBV6-2/TRBV6-3,TRBJ2-3,TGTGCCAGCAGTTACGATCTAGCGGCTAGCACAGATACGCAGTATTTT,CASSYDLAASTDTQYF
NA,NA,TRBV6-4,TRBJ2-5,TGTGCCAGCAGCTCCAGGGAGGGGGGGCCGACCCAGTACTTC,CASSSREGGPTQYF
NA,NA,TRBV18,TRBJ1-1,TGTGCCAGCTCACAACACCGACAGATGAACACTGAAGCTTTCTTT,CASSQHRQMNTEAFF
NA,TRBD1,TRBV5-4,TRBJ2-3,TGTGCCAGCAGCACCGGGACAGGGGGTTTTAGGACAGATACGCAGTATTTT,CASSTGTGGFRTDTQYF
NA,NA,TRBV29-1,TRBJ2-3,TGCAGCGTTCACAGACCAAGCACAGATACGCAGTATTTT,CSVHRPSTDTQYF
NA,NA,TRBV27,TRBJ2-3,TGTGCCAGCAGTTTATTCCCAAGAGATACGCAGTATTTT,CASSLFPRDTQYF
NA,NA,TRBV19,TRBJ2-5,TGTGCCAGTAGTATCGACGGGCAAGAGACCCAGTACTTC,CASSIDGQETQYF
NA,TRBD2,TRBV20-1,TRBJ2-1,TGCAGTGCTAGACAGCGGGGAATCTACAATGAGCAGTTCTTC,CSARQRGIYNEQFF
few,TRBD2,TRBV5-5,TRBJ2-1,TGTGCCAGCAGCTTAAGCGGGGGGGGTAGGAAGTTCTTC,CASSLSGGGRKFF
few,NA,TRBV10-3,TRBJ1-1,TGTGCCATCAGTGAGAAGGGGGTAGGAGCTTTCTTT,CAISEKGVGAFF
NA,NA,TRBV7-9,TRBJ1-1,TGTGCCAGCAGCTACTGGCCAGGAGGGAACACTGAAGCTTTCTTT,CASSYWPGGNTEAFF
medium-sized,NA,TRBV7-9,TRBJ2-1,TGTGCCAGCAGCTTAGACAACGGCGGTGAGGATGAGCAGTTCTTC,CASSLDNGGEDEQFF
NA,NA,TRBV10-3,TRBJ2-1,TGTGCCATCAGTGAGTTCGACTCCCAGGCCTACAATGAGCAGTTCTTC,CAISEFDSQAYNEQFF
NA,NA,TRBV7-2,TRBJ2-3,TGTGCCAGCAGCTCGGTCTCTACAGGGCCCTACACAGATACGCAGTATTTT,CASSSVSTGPYTDTQYF
medium-sized,TRBD1,TRBV27,TRBJ1-2,TGTGCCAGCAGTGAGCGGACAGGGTTCTATGGCTACACCTTC,CASSERTGFYGYTF
medium-sized,NA,TRBV19,TRBJ1-4,TGTGCCAGTAGCCCGACGGGTGGGGCTCTTGGGGAAAAACTGTTTTTT,CASSPTGGALGEKLFF
NA,NA,TRBV7-6,TRBJ1-1,TGTGCCAGCAGCCCGGAAAGGGGCGGCACTGAAGCTTTCTTT,CASSPERGGTEAFF
few,TRBD2,TRBV5-4,TRBJ2-2,TGTGCCAGCAGCTTGGTCGGCGGGGGGGCCGGAACCGGGGAGCTGTTTTTT,CASSLVGGGAGTGELFF
NA,NA,TRBV19,TRBJ2-5,TGTGCCAGTAGTATTCACGCAGGGCGGGAGACCCAGTACTTC,CASSIHAGRETQYF
few,NA,TRBV7-6,TRBJ2-3,TGTGCCAGCAGCCCTTGGACTAGCCAGGGGGTAGATACGCAGTATTTT,CASSPWTSQGVDTQYF
once,NA,TRBV28,TRBJ1-1,TGTGCCAGTAAACCACGGTATGCAGGCACTGAAGCTTTCTTT,CASKPRYAGTEAFF
few,NA,TRBV6-6,TRBJ2-1,TGTGCCAGCAGCCCAGGGTACGGTGAGCAGTTCTTC,CASSPGYGEQFF
few,NA,TRBV7-2,TRBJ2-1,TGTGCCAGCACTGGGAGCTCCTACAATGAGCAGTTCTTC,CASTGSSYNEQFF
NA,NA,TRBV10-3,TRBJ1-4,TGTGCCATCAGTGAGTCGTCAGGAGGAGGTGAAAAACTGTTTTTT,CAISESSGGGEKLFF
medium-sized,TRBD1,TRBV19,TRBJ1-6,TGTGCCAGTAGTTACCGGGACAGGGTTAATTCACCCCTCCACTTT,CASSYRDRVNSPLHF
NA,TRBD1,TRBV6-6,TRBJ1-1,TGTGCCAGCAGTTACACAGGGGGCACTGAAGCTTTCTTT,CASSYTGGTEAFF
medium-sized,TRBD1,TRBV19,TRBJ1-2,TGTGCCACAAGGACAGGGGCCCAATCTAACTATGGCTACACCTTC,CATRTGAQSNYGYTF
NA,NA,TRBV12-3/TRBV12-4,TRBJ1-1,TGTGCCAGCAGCATTCAAATCCGGAACACTGAAGCTTTCTTT,CASSIQIRNTEAFF
once,NA,TRBV7-3,TRBJ1-4,TGTGCCAGCAGACTATCCGCAACTAATGAAAAACTGTTTTTT,CASRLSATNEKLFF